The T cell receptor (beta chain) described here comes from a study of CD8+ T cells in alopecia areata. Study-level points and caveats: With tofacitinib ongoing, many expanded lesional clones persisted in both scalp and blood.

Following RNA extraction, reverse transcription yielded cDNA that acted as the sequencing template. Measured with immunoSEQ multiplex PCR; TCRdb has only the in-frame clones, and not every one. The table includes around 99,000 clones, 80% to 85% detected once. The CDR3 has 18 amino acids. J lost 4 bases, V lost 3 bases, and 11 bases had no gene match. Germline V gene lookup returns CDR1 SGHTA and CDR2 FQGNSA. Remarks on this clone: Its antigen is undetermined.

As to treatment: oral pan-JAK inhibitor, 5-10 mg twice daily. The sequence was collected from a human donor with alopecia areata. J is TRBJ2-3 and V is TRBV7-2; 12 nucleotides match TRBD2. This specimen was CD8+ T cells sorted from blood, taken at week 24, from a patient treated with tofacitinib. The CDR3 protein is CASSFGPSGGAVSDTQYF. CDR3 nucleotide sequence: TGTGCCAGCAGCTTTGGGCCTAGCGGGGGGGCCGTGTCAGATACGCAGTATTTT.